This paragraph reports one T cell receptor beta chain. What it binds is not known. With 60 Vbeta and 13 Jbeta primers, the PCR was carried out. The assay was immunoSEQ multiplex PCR, and TCRdb's table has in-frame clones only and misses some. Here the sample table reports some 120,000 clones. The source of the sample is a study of cytomegalovirus exposure and HLA in healthy donors. Study observations and caveats: Whilst most TCR sequences proved rare, a subset of public TCRs occurred across many donors.

Though probably carrying unrecorded immune exposures, donors were nominally healthy at sampling. The CDR3 covers 16 residues. Germline lookup yields CDR1 SGHDT and CDR2 YYEEEE. Trimming cost V 0 bases and J 0 bases, with 13 bases left between them. The chain employs TRBV5-6 and TRBJ2-7; D remains ambiguous. The clonotype originates from a man younger than 40 in good health and CMV-seronegative. The sample consisted of PBMCs. CDR3 DNA sequence: TGTGCCAGCAGCTTGGCTGCAGGTCCGAGCTCCTACGAGCAGTACTTC. Its translation: CASSLAAGPSSYEQYF.